The next 19 T cell receptor beta chains were all read from a single sample in a study of blood T cell repertoires in COVID-19. Only in-frame clones appear in the TCRdb table, and some are missing; sequencing was by immunoSEQ multiplex PCR. The table lists 60,000 to 65,000 clones, under 85% of them singletons, with around 20% in the top ten. The sequencing sample was made of peripheral blood. All receptors derive from a woman aged 80 or over with active or convalescent COVID-19.

The V and J genes are TRBV9 and TRBJ2-3, with 8 bases matching TRBD2. From germline, CDR1 is SGDLS and CDR2 YYNGEE. This CDR3 comprises 17 residues. Trimming removed 1 base from V and 1 base from J; junction bases left unmatched: 8. The CDR3 sequence: CASSVPPGGGRTDTQYF. For the CDR3, the DNA is TGTGCCAGCAGCGTACCGCCGGGGGGGGGACGCACAGATACGCAGTATTTT. Variable domain in full (rest from reference TRBV9 and TRBJ2-3): DSGVTQTPKHLITATGQRVTLRCSPRSGDLSVYWYQQSLDQGLQFLIQYYNGEERAKGNILERFSAQQFPDLHSELNLSSLELGDSALYFCASSVPPGGGRTDTQYFGPGTRLTVL.

V and J are TRBV5-5 and TRBJ1-1; possibly TRBD1 for D (5 bases). The germline gives CDR1 SGHKS, CDR2 YYEKEE (reference sequence). Trimming pared 0 bases from V and 8 bases from J, leaving 14 bases between. The CDR3 length is 14 residues. CDR3 region: CASSLAIRGGEAFF. CDR3 DNA: TGTGCCAGCAGCTTGGCCATAAGGGGTGGGGAAGCTTTCTTT.

J is TRBJ2-3 and V is TRBV6-5; 8 bases line up with TRBD2. The CDR3 runs to 15 residues. Germline lookup yields CDR1 MNHEY and CDR2 SVGAGI. Trimming at V came to 6 bases and at J to 4 bases, leaving 9 bases not matched to a gene. CDR3 in amino acids: CASSSAAGGSDTQYF. The CDR3 bases are TGTGCCAGCAGCTCGGCCGCGGGGGGATCAGATACGCAGTATTTT.

V usage is TRBV4-1 and J usage is TRBJ2-5, with D perhaps matching TRBD2 (7 bases). Germline CDR1 MGHRA, CDR2 YSYEKL. Trimming shortened V by 0 bases and J by 5 bases, and 10 bases separated the two germline ends. The CDR3 is made up of 14 amino acids. CDR3 sequence reads: CASSQEGGLETQYF. In DNA form, the CDR3 reads TGCGCCAGCAGCCAAGAGGGGGGGCTTGAGACCCAGTACTTC.

The chain employs TRBV2 and TRBJ2-6; D may be TRBD1 (6 bases). Deletions cut 8 bases from V and 2 bases from J, with 19 bases between. The CDR3 consists of 17 residues. The germline gives CDR1 SNHLY, CDR2 FYNNEI. The DNA of the CDR3 is TGTGCCAGCGAGGTCAGGGGTTCTCCTGCTGGGGCCAACGTCCTGACTTTC. Its translation is CASEVRGSPAGANVLTF.

This rearrangement joins TRBV19 to TRBJ1-4; D gene uncertain. The germline V and J ends were trimmed by 6 bases and 5 bases, with 19 bases remaining between them. The CDR3 totals 16 residues. CDR1 LNHDA and CDR2 SQIVND come from the germline V gene (reference sequence). CDR3 coding DNA: TGTGCCAGTAGCGACACTCCAGGTATTGGGAATGAAAAACTGTTTTTT. Amino acid sequence: CASSDTPGIGNEKLFF.

Only a few counts were recorded for this clone. J is TRBJ1-1 and V is TRBV3-1 (or the pseudogene TRBV3-2); 8 positions match TRBD1. The length of the CDR3 is 14 residues. Germline CDR1 LGHDT, CDR2 YNNKEL (reference sequence). The V and J ends lost 2 bases and 7 bases, in that order; junction bases with no gene match: 6. CDR3 bases: TGTGCCAGCAGCCAAAGGCAGGGGGCCGTTGAAGCTTTCTTT. Protein: CASSQRQGAVEAFF.

The chain employs TRBV20-1 and TRBJ2-3; D is ambiguous. V was clipped by 3 bases and J by 5 bases, with 9 bases between them. Germline V lookup: CDR1 DFQATT, CDR2 SNEGSKA (reference sequence). This CDR3 comprises 12 residues. DNA for the CDR3: TGCAGTGCTAGTACGAGAAAAGATACGCAGTATTTT. This codes for CSASTRKDTQYF.

The rearrangement uses TRBV5-1 and TRBJ2-1; 9 nucleotides match TRBD2. This CDR3 has 15 amino acids. The germline V gene encodes CDR1 SGHRS and CDR2 YFSETQ. V gave up 5 bases and J gave up 8 bases; unmatched junction bases: 11. CDR3 loop: CASSRDGLASDEQFF. The CDR3 DNA follows: TGCGCCAGCAGTCGAGACGGACTAGCGTCTGATGAGCAGTTCTTC.

The chain carries TRBV5-1 and TRBJ2-5; TRBD2 matches 9 bases. Germline V CDR1 and CDR2: SGHRS, YFSETQ. V shed 0 bases, J shed 4 bases, and the junction held 4 bases outside the gene matches. This CDR3 spans 15 amino acids. CDR3 sequence reads: CASSLASGEGETQYF. In DNA form, the CDR3 reads TGCGCCAGCAGCTTGGCTAGCGGGGAAGGAGAGACCCAGTACTTC. The full variable domain, completed using reference TRBV5-1 and TRBJ2-5, is KAGVTQTPRYLIKTRGQQVTLSCSPISGHRSVSWYQQTPGQGLQFLFEYFSETQRNKGNFPGRFSGRQFSNSRSEMNVSTLELGDSALYLCASSLASGEGETQYFGPGTRLLVL.

At least ten counts were recorded for this clone. Its ends do not fully match the called genes, so a read error is possible. The chain joins TRBV11-3 to TRBJ1-2; maybe TRBD1 (6 bases). There are 12 residues in the CDR3. Germline loops: CDR1 SGHNT, CDR2 YENEEA. Here the CDR3 reads CASSQPNRDTHF. The CDR3 coding sequence is TGTGCCAGCAGCCAACCGAACCGGGACACCCACTTC.

About this clone itself: One end of the junction is discordant with germline, which a read error may explain. The chain uses TRBV13 and TRBJ2-7; TRBD1 agrees at 9 bases. In germline, CDR1 is PRHDT, CDR2 FYEKMQ (reference sequence). This CDR3 comprises 15 residues. The CDR3 loop is CVSSLDRGTTYEQYF. In DNA form, the CDR3 reads TGTGTCAGCAGCTTGGACAGGGGTACCACCTACGAGCAGTACTTC.

The V and J genes are TRBV5-1 and TRBJ1-3, with TRBD1 matching over 7 bases. In germline, CDR1 is SGHRS, CDR2 YFSETQ. The V gene end was trimmed by 3 bases and the J gene end by 1 base; junction bases not matched to a gene: 1. This CDR3 region has 14 residues. CDR3 protein: CASSSTGSGNTIYF. CDR3 nucleotides: TGCGCCAGCAGCTCGACAGGGTCTGGAAACACCATATATTTT.

The V gene is TRBV6-5, the J gene TRBJ1-2; 8 bases agree with TRBD1. Germline CDR1 MNHEY, CDR2 SVGAGI. The CDR3 runs 13 residues. The V segment lost 2 bases and the J segment 8 bases; nucleotides outside the gene matches: 4. The CDR3 region is CASSYPTGEGYTF. The CDR3 region has the DNA TGTGCCAGCAGTTACCCGACAGGGGAAGGCTACACCTTC.

At least ten counts were recorded for this clone. The CDR3 reads CASRRTSGGYEQYF. The CDR3 DNA sequence: TGTGCCAGCAGGAGGACTAGCGGGGGGTACGAGCAGTACTTC. The V and J genes are TRBV2 and TRBJ2-7; 14 nucleotides agree with TRBD2. CDR3 length: 14 amino acids. Trimming cost V 6 bases and J 4 bases; bases outside gene matches: 2. Per the germline V gene, CDR1 is SNHLY and CDR2 is FYNNEI.

This clone was observed a single time. The V and J genes are TRBV6-4 and TRBJ2-2, with D perhaps TRBD2 (5 bases). Deletions cut 3 bases from V and 7 bases from J, with 9 bases between. The CDR3 length is 13 residues. In germline, CDR1 is MRHNA, CDR2 SNTAGT. CDR3 nucleotides: TGTGCCAGCAGTGAACTCCGGGGCGGGGAGCTGTTTTTT. It translates to CASSELRGGELFF.

V usage is TRBV5-1 and J usage is TRBJ2-7; 9 bases map to TRBD1. J lost 2 bases, V lost 2 bases, and 2 bases had no gene match. Per germline, CDR1 SGHRS and CDR2 YFSETQ. The length of the CDR3 is 14 residues. CDR3: CASSLQGATYEQYF. The CDR3 coding sequence is TGCGCCAGCAGCTTACAGGGGGCAACCTACGAGCAGTACTTC.

The chain employs TRBV27 and TRBJ1-4, with D perhaps TRBD1 (5 bases). This CDR3 is 14 amino acids long. The germline V gene has CDR1 MNHEY and CDR2 SMNVEV (reference sequence). The ends were cut back, 7 bases at V and 7 bases at J, with 16 bases in the middle. CDR3 region: CASTTSAGGEKLFF. DNA for the CDR3: TGTGCCAGCACCACCTCCGCGGGGGGTGAAAAACTGTTTTTT.

Notes on this clone: At the DNA level, this CDR3 is encoded by other sequences in the same sample as well. This rearrangement joins TRBV29-1 to TRBJ1-2; D possibly corresponds to TRBD1 (5 bases). V was clipped by 4 bases and J by 6 bases, with 12 bases between them. The germline gives CDR1 SQVTM, CDR2 ANQGSEA. The length of the CDR3 is 12 residues. This CDR3 reads CSVVQGGDGYTF. The DNA for the CDR3 is TGCAGCGTTGTCCAGGGCGGAGATGGCTACACCTTC.